This T cell receptor beta chain was recovered during a study of metastatic and nonmetastatic thyroid tumors. Study-level background: The study looked at repertoires side by side in blood and in tumor or nodule tissue from malignant and benign thyroid patients. General study results and limits: For both blood and tumor, malignant thyroid tumors reportedly showed significantly higher TCR beta diversity than benign nodules did.

The authors' processing: Clinicopathological groups differed in CDR3, with these differences serving to build a distant-metastasis classifier for papillary thyroid cancer. With MiXCR, TCRdb reprocessed the PCR reads. The V and J calls here are based on TCRdb, not the publication. The table has about 27,000 clones, around 13% seen once. This clone was seen repeatedly, ten times or more. Its antigen is unknown. Ahead of thyroid surgery, no patient had received treatment of any kind. The CDR3 runs to 15 residues. V shed 1 base and J 5 bases; nucleotides not matched to a gene: 5. Germline V CDR1 and CDR2: MNHEY, SMNVEV (reference sequence).

This sequence joins TRBV27 and TRBJ1-1; 9 positions match TRBD1. Input material: blood. This TCR came from a female donor with papillary thyroid cancer or a benign thyroid nodule (not recorded which). Some clones in this sample may be carry-over from other donors' samples. CDR3 sequence reads: CASSLFGQGITEAFF. The CDR3 region has the DNA TGTGCCAGCAGTTTATTCGGACAGGGGATAACTGAAGCTTTCTTT.